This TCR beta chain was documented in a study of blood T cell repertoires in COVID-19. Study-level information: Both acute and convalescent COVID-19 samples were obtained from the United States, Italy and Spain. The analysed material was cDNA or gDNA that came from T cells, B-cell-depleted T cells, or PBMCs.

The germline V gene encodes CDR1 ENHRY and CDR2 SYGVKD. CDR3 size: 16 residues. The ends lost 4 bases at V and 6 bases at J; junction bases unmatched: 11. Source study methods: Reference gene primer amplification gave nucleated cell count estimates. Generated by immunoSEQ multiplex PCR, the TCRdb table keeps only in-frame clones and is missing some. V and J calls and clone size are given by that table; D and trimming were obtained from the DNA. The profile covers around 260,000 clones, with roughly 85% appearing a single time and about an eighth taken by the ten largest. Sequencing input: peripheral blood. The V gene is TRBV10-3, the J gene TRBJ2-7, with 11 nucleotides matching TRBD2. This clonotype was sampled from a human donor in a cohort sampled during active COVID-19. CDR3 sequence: CAISGQTTSGTTEQYF. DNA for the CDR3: TGTGCCATCAGTGGACAAACGACTAGCGGGACAACCGAGCAGTACTTC.